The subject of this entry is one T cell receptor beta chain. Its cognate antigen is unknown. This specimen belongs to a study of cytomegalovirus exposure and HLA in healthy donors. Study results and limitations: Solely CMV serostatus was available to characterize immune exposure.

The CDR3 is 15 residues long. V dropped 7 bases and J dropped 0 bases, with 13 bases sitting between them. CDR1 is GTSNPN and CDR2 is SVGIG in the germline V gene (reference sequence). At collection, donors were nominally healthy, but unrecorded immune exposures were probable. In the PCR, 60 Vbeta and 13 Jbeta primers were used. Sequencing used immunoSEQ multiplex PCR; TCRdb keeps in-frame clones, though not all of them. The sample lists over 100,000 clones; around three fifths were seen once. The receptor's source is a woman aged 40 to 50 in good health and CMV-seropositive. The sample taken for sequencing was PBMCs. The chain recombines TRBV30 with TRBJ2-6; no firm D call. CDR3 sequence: CALTPPGSGANVLTF. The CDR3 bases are TGTGCCTTAACCCCCCCAGGCTCTGGGGCCAACGTCCTGACTTTC.